The 32 T cell receptor beta chains reported below all come from one sample, sequenced in a study of T cell responses to AZD1222 COVID-19 vaccine. TCRdb's table, derived via immunoSEQ multiplex PCR, lists solely in-frame clones and lacks some. This table holds tens of thousands of clones, more than 75% found once. The sample was peripheral blood, taken 28 days after the second AZD1222 dose. The source of these receptors is an adult who received the AZD1222 COVID-19 vaccine.

The CDR3 reads CASSQGLEQFF. CDR3 sequence (DNA): TGTGCCAGCAGCCAAGGACTAGAGCAGTTCTTC. The chain couples TRBV4-2 to TRBJ2-1; perhaps TRBD2 as D (5 bases). The CDR3 is 11 residues long. Germline CDR1 LGHNA, CDR2 YNFKEQ. Deletions cut 1 base from V and 10 bases from J, with 5 bases between.

V and J are TRBV27 and TRBJ2-5, with no clear D. The CDR3 is 11 residues long. Trimming pared 3 bases from V and 1 base from J, leaving 0 bases between. CDR1 is MNHEY and CDR2 is SMNVEV in the germline V gene (reference sequence). The CDR3, as DNA: TGTGCCAGCAGTTTCCAAGAGACCCAGTACTTC. Translation gives CASSFQETQYF.

The chain carries TRBV6-5 and TRBJ2-7; 9 bases map to TRBD1. Germline V lookup: CDR1 MNHEY, CDR2 SVGAGI. There are 14 residues in the CDR3. Germline trimming cut 6 bases from V and 2 bases from J; bases unmatched to any gene: 5. The CDR3 DNA is TGTGCCAGCAGCTCCGGGACAGGGACCTACGAGCAGTACGTC. Residues: CASSSGTGTYEQYV.

This sequence joins TRBV6-5 and TRBJ2-7; 10 positions match TRBD1. This CDR3 contains 14 residues. Germline V gene sequence: CDR1 MNHEY, CDR2 SVGAGI. The J segment lost 1 base and the V segment lost 7 bases, leaving 4 bases of the junction unmatched. CDR3 nucleotides: TGTGCCAGCATCCGGACAGGGGGTTCCTACGAGCAGTACGTC. This codes for CASIRTGGSYEQYV.

The chain couples TRBV7-2 to TRBJ1-1; D not resolved. Looked up from germline, CDR1 is SGHTA and CDR2 is FQGNSA. This CDR3 comprises 13 residues. V was trimmed by 4 bases and J by 0 bases, leaving 6 bases between them. Written as DNA, the CDR3 is TGTGCCAGCAGCTATGGGCTGAACACTGAAGCTTTCTTT. Its protein product is CASSYGLNTEAFF.

V and J are TRBV3-1 (or the pseudogene TRBV3-2) and TRBJ2-3; D is undetermined. V was clipped by 1 base and J by 8 bases, with 10 bases between them. Germline lookup yields CDR1 LGHDT and CDR2 YNNKEL (reference sequence). The CDR3 is 13 residues long. The CDR3 here is CASSQVSTATQYF. The DNA for the CDR3 is TGTGCCAGCAGCCAAGTTAGCACGGCTACGCAGTATTTT.

This clone has a handful of counts. The chain is built from TRBV2 and TRBJ1-2; 9 bases line up with TRBD1. Germline V CDR1 and CDR2: SNHLY, FYNNEI. After removal of 6 bases from V and 4 bases from J, the junction contained 9 bases not matched to a gene. The CDR3 has 15 residues. The CDR3 is CASRVGQGLGYGYTF. The DNA for the CDR3 is TGTGCCAGCAGAGTCGGACAGGGGCTGGGCTATGGCTACACCTTC.

This clone was recorded a few times. This chain joins TRBV19 and TRBJ2-1; 11 bases align to TRBD2. The V and J ends lost 8 bases and 8 bases, in that order; junction bases with no gene match: 17. Germline assignment: CDR1 LNHDA and CDR2 SQIVND (reference sequence). CDR3 length equals 17 residues. DNA for the CDR3: TGTGCCAGTGCTTCCGGCGGGCTAGCGGGAGGAGTGGATGAGCAGTTCTTC. It specifies CASASGGLAGGVDEQFF.

This clone was detected only once. V usage is TRBV30 and J usage is TRBJ2-3, with no clear D. The CDR3 has 13 amino acids. Germline values: CDR1 GTSNPN, CDR2 SVGIG (reference sequence). With 3 bases removed from V and 4 bases from J, the gap between germline ends came to 11 bases. The CDR3 loop is CAWSGSVSDTQYF. DNA of the CDR3: TGTGCCTGGAGCGGCAGCGTCTCAGATACGCAGTATTTT.

This sequence joins TRBV28 and TRBJ2-5; 10 positions agree with TRBD1. Trimming at V came to 6 bases and at J to 5 bases, leaving 9 bases not matched to a gene. Germline CDR1 and CDR2: MDHEN and SYDVKM. The CDR3 has 15 amino acids. CDR3 bases: TGTGCCAGCAGATCTTTGACAGGGGGCGCGGAGACCCAGTACTTC. Its translation is CASRSLTGGAETQYF.

The chain recombines TRBV27 with TRBJ2-7, with a possible D match to TRBD2 (6 bases). V lost 4 bases and J lost 7, with 11 bases in between. The length of the CDR3 is 12 residues. Germline V CDR1 and CDR2: MNHEY, SMNVEV (reference sequence). CDR3 nucleotides: TGTGCCAGCAGTTCACGGGGGAGGGAGCAGTACTTC. Translating gives CASSSRGREQYF.

This clone came up once. The rearrangement uses TRBV18 and TRBJ1-1; tentatively, D is TRBD1 (5 bases). This CDR3 is built from 15 residues. Per germline, CDR1 KGHSH and CDR2 LQKENI. V was cut by 0 bases and J by 4 bases, with 12 bases left in between. CDR3 sequence (DNA): TGTGCCAGCTCACCACCATTGACAGAGTCCACTGAAGCTTTCTTT. As protein: CASSPPLTESTEAFF.

The chain combines TRBV21-1 with TRBJ1-5. TRBV21-1 is given as a pseudogene. CDR3 length: 19 residues. CDR3 protein: CASSKSGRTDAYSNQPQHF. DNA for the CDR3: TGTGCCAGCAGCAAATCAGGGAGGACGGATGCTTATAGCAATCAGCCCCAGCATTTT.

The rearrangement links TRBV20-1 to TRBJ1-2; D is perhaps TRBD1 (5 bases). In germline, CDR1 is DFQATT, CDR2 SNEGSKA (reference sequence). The ends were cut back, 6 bases at V and 6 bases at J, with 11 bases in the middle. This CDR3 spans 11 amino acids. CDR3 bases: TGCAGTGCCGACATCAGGGATGGCTACACCTTC. It codes for CSADIRDGYTF.

This chain links TRBV6-7 with TRBJ1-2; D ambiguous. TRBV6-7 is given ORF status, its function remaining uncertain. CDR3 length: 12 amino acids. The V end lost 4 bases, the J end lost 5 bases, and 8 bases lay between the germline ends. CDR3 loop: CASSFPFYGYTF. CDR3 DNA sequence: TGTGCCAGCAGTTTTCCCTTTTATGGCTACACCTTC.

CDR3 in amino acids: CSASRATGAYNQPQHF. CDR3 nucleotides: TGCAGTGCTAGTCGGGCTACAGGGGCTTACAATCAGCCCCAGCATTTT. The chain joins TRBV20-1 to TRBJ1-5, with 7 bases lining up with TRBD1. After removal of 3 bases from V and 3 bases from J, the junction contained 11 bases not matched to a gene. Looked up from germline, CDR1 is DFQATT and CDR2 is SNEGSKA (reference sequence). The CDR3 totals 16 residues.

The chain has TRBV6-2 or TRBV6-3 and TRBJ2-1; D remains ambiguous. The germline V gene has CDR1 MNHEY and CDR2 SVGEGT. The CDR3 is made up of 15 amino acids. V was trimmed by 0 bases and J by 4 bases, leaving 10 bases between them. The CDR3 protein is CASSYSAPGYNEQFF. CDR3 sequence (DNA): TGTGCCAGCAGTTACTCGGCTCCAGGTTACAATGAGCAGTTCTTC.

This clone was seen just once. V usage is TRBV5-1 and J usage is TRBJ2-5, with D possibly matching TRBD1 (6 bases). The CDR3 is made up of 14 amino acids. V lost 1 base and J lost 0, with 7 bases in between. In germline, CDR1 is SGHRS, CDR2 YFSETQ. CDR3 coding DNA: TGCGCCAGCAGCTTGTGGACAGACCAAGAGACCCAGTACTTC. Amino acid sequence: CASSLWTDQETQYF.

V and J are TRBV5-5 and TRBJ2-2, with 7 nucleotides matching TRBD1. Germline V gene data show CDR1 as SGHKS and CDR2 as YYEKEE (reference sequence). The CDR3 totals 16 residues. Germline trimming cut 2 bases from V and 7 bases from J; bases unmatched to any gene: 11. The CDR3 protein is CASSFGTDVGIGELFF. Here the CDR3 DNA reads TGTGCCAGCAGCTTCGGGACAGACGTTGGGATCGGGGAGCTGTTTTTT. Combining the CDR3 with reference TRBV5-5 and TRBJ2-2 gives the whole variable domain DAGVTQSPTHLIKTRGQQVTLRCSPISGHKSVSWYQQVLGQGPQFIFQYYEKEERGRGNFPDRFSARQFPNYSSELNVNALLLGDSALYLCASSFGTDVGIGELFFGEGSRLTVL.

V is TRBV2 and J is TRBJ1-2; D gene ambiguous. Trimming removed 7 bases at V and 4 bases at J, with 16 bases between. Germline V CDR1 and CDR2: SNHLY, FYNNEI. This CDR3 is 14 amino acids long. CDR3 residues: CASNGGPGGYGYTF. DNA for the CDR3: TGTGCCAGCAACGGAGGGCCGGGCGGCTATGGCTACACCTTC.

V and J are TRBV7-8 and TRBJ1-4; no clear D. CDR1 is SGHVS and CDR2 is FQNEAQ in the germline V gene. The CDR3 is made up of 14 amino acids. The ends were cut back, 5 bases at V and 3 bases at J, with 10 bases in the middle. CDR3 coding DNA: TGTGCCAGCAGCCCTCAGCCATCTAATGAAAAACTGTTTTTT. Protein product: CASSPQPSNEKLFF.

This clone occurred a few times. In nucleotides, the CDR3 is TGTGCCAGCAGCTTAGTGCTAGCTCAAGAGACCCAGTACTTC. This translates into CASSLVLAQETQYF. The V gene is TRBV7-2, the J gene TRBJ2-5, with TRBD2 as a possible D gene (5 bases). The germline V gene encodes CDR1 SGHTA and CDR2 FQGNSA. V was clipped by 1 base and J by 2 bases, with 8 bases between them. This CDR3 is 14 amino acids long.

This clone was seen only once. This chain connects TRBV19 to TRBJ1-5; 8 bases line up with TRBD1. The CDR3 runs 14 residues. The V gene end was trimmed by 5 bases and the J gene end by 3 bases; junction bases not matched to a gene: 3. Germline V gives CDR1 LNHDA, CDR2 SQIVND (reference sequence). This chain's CDR3 is CASSLQGDNQPQHF. The CDR3 DNA reads as TGTGCCAGTAGTTTACAGGGGGACAATCAGCCCCAGCATTTT.

The V gene is TRBV28, the J gene TRBJ1-2; weak D call: TRBD1 (5 bases). This CDR3 has 12 amino acids. In germline, CDR1 is MDHEN, CDR2 SYDVKM. V lost 3 bases to trimming and J lost 6 bases, with 8 bases between them. CDR3 sequence reads: CASSFGANGYTF. The CDR3 region has the DNA TGTGCCAGCAGTTTTGGGGCGAATGGCTACACCTTC.

The chain recombines TRBV18 with TRBJ1-3, with D possibly being TRBD1 (6 bases). Trimming took off 3 bases at V and 1 base at J, with 13 bases between the two ends. Germline loops: CDR1 KGHSH, CDR2 LQKENI. The CDR3 has 16 amino acids. CDR3 region: CASSPWDNQSGNTIYF. The CDR3 DNA is TGTGCCAGCTCACCGTGGGACAATCAGTCTGGAAACACCATATATTTT.

The V call is TRBV6-5, the J call TRBJ1-1; a possible D gene is TRBD1 (6 bases). The CDR3 has 14 residues. Trimming stripped 6 bases from V and 5 bases from J, with 16 bases between. The germline gives CDR1 MNHEY, CDR2 SVGAGI. CDR3 in amino acids: CASRAGVGLTEAFF. The CDR3 bases are TGTGCCAGCAGGGCAGGGGTAGGGTTGACTGAAGCTTTCTTT.

The chain combines TRBV5-1 with TRBJ1-2, with D unclear. This CDR3 contains 13 residues. Germline CDR1 SGHRS, CDR2 YFSETQ. Trimming left V 1 base short and J 1 base short, with 5 bases between. The CDR3 DNA follows: TGCGCCAGCAGCTTGAACAATAACTATGGCTACACCTTC. Its protein product is CASSLNNNYGYTF. Full variable domain (rest looked up from reference TRBV5-1 and TRBJ1-2): KAGVTQTPRYLIKTRGQQVTLSCSPISGHRSVSWYQQTPGQGLQFLFEYFSETQRNKGNFPGRFSGRQFSNSRSEMNVSTLELGDSALYLCASSLNNNYGYTFGSGTRLTVV.

J is TRBJ2-3 and V is TRBV6-2 or TRBV6-3, with 10 bases matching TRBD2. CDR1 and CDR2 from the germline V gene are MNHEY and SVGEGT. The CDR3 is made up of 15 amino acids. After removal of 4 bases from V and 3 bases from J, the junction contained 4 bases not matched to a gene. CDR3 protein: CASSLAGGRTDTQYF. CDR3 nucleotides: TGTGCCAGCAGTTTAGCGGGGGGCCGTACAGATACGCAGTATTTT.

The chain employs TRBV27 and TRBJ1-1; D may be TRBD1 (6 bases). The ends were cut back, 6 bases at V and 0 bases at J, with 11 bases in the middle. The CDR3 contains 14 residues. CDR1 MNHEY and CDR2 SMNVEV come from the germline V gene (reference sequence). CDR3 sequence reads: CASRLQGLNTEAFF. CDR3 coding DNA: TGTGCCAGCAGATTACAGGGCCTGAACACTGAAGCTTTCTTT.

The chain links TRBV28 to TRBJ2-7; TRBD1 aligns across 7 bases. CDR3 size: 15 residues. The V gene's germline CDR1 is MDHEN and CDR2 SYDVKM. With V trimmed by 6 bases and J by 6 bases, 14 bases remained unmatched. The CDR3 sequence: CASRPNQGVSIEQYF. The DNA of the CDR3 is TGTGCCAGCAGGCCCAATCAGGGGGTATCAATCGAGCAGTACTTC.

Written as DNA, the CDR3 is TGTGCCACCAGCAGCCCGTTTTTCTATGGCTACACCTTC. This gives the protein CATSSPFFYGYTF. This rearrangement joins TRBV15 to TRBJ1-2; D gene ambiguous. The CDR3 contains 13 residues. Germline V lookup: CDR1 LNHNV, CDR2 YYDKDF (reference sequence). The V end was cut by 3 bases, the J end by 4 bases, with 9 bases between. The whole variable domain, remainder taken from reference TRBV15 and TRBJ1-2, is DAMVIQNPRYQVTQFGKPVTLSCSQTLNHNVMYWYQQKSSQAPKLLFHYYDKDFNNEADTPDNFQSRRPNTSFCFLDIRSPGLGDTAMYLCATSSPFFYGYTFGSGTRLTVV.

This chain joins TRBV5-1 and TRBJ2-1; 10 bases match TRBD2. Germline CDR1 SGHRS, CDR2 YFSETQ. V was clipped by 0 bases and J by 5 bases; unmatched bases: 5. This CDR3 region has 16 residues. The chain's CDR3 is CASSLGRLAGDNEQFF. In DNA, the CDR3 is TGCGCCAGCAGCTTGGGACGGCTAGCGGGGGACAATGAGCAGTTCTTC.